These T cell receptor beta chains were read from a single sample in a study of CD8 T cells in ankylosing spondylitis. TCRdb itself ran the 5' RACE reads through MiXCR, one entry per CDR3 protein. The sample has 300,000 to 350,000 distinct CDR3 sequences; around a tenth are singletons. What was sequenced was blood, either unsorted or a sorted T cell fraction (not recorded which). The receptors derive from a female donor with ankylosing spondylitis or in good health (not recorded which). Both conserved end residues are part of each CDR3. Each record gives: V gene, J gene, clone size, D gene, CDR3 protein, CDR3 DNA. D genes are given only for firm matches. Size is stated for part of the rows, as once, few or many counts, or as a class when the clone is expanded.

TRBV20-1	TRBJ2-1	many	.	CSAPGYNEQFF	TGCAGTGCTCCAGGGTACAATGAGCAGTTCTTC
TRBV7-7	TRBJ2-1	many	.	CASSAGLGNEQFF	TGTGCCAGCAGCGCTGGTCTCGGCAATGAGCAGTTCTTC
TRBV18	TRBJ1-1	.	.	CASSRFTEPNTEAFF	TGTGCCAGCTCGCGTTTCACAGAGCCGAACACTGAAGCTTTCTTT
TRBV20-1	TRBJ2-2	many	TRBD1	CSARGDRATGELFF	TGCAGTGCTAGAGGGGACAGGGCCACCGGGGAGCTGTTTTTT
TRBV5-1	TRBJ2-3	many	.	CASSSTPQFTDTQYF	TGCGCCAGCAGCTCGACTCCTCAATTCACAGATACGCAGTATTTT
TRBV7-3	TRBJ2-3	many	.	CASSPSEGTQYF	TGTGCCAGCAGCCCCTCTGAGGGTACGCAGTATTTT
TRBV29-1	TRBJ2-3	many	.	CSVEVSGSTDTQYF	TGCAGCGTTGAAGTCTCGGGGTCGACAGATACGCAGTATTTT
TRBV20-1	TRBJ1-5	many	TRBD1	CSARPTGGGKPQHF	TGCAGTGCTAGGCCCACAGGGGGCGGGAAGCCCCAGCATTTT
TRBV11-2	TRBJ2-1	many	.	CASRRQVSYNEQFF	TGTGCCAGCAGGAGACAGGTCTCCTACAATGAGCAGTTCTTC
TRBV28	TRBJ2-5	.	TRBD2	CASSHDNPSGSQETQYF	TGTGCCAGCAGTCACGACAACCCTAGCGGGAGTCAAGAGACCCAGTACTTC
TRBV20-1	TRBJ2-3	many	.	CSASLSRALDTQYF	TGCAGTGCTAGTCTTTCGAGGGCCTTGGATACGCAGTATTTT